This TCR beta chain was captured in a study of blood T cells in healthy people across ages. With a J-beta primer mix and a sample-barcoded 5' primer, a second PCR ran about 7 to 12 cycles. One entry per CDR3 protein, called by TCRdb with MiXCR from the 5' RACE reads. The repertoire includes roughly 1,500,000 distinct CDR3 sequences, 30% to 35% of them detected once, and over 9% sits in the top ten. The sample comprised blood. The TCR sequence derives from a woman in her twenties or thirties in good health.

The DNA of the CDR3 is TGCAGTGTAGTACGACCGGGGGGACGGGGGAAAGAGACCCAGTACTTC. As protein: CSVVRPGGRGKETQYF. The chain employs TRBV20-1 and TRBJ2-5; TRBD2 matches 7 bases. The CDR3 extends over 16 amino acids. The V gene's germline CDR1 is DFQATT and CDR2 SNEGSKA (reference sequence). Germline trimming cut 7 bases from V and 3 bases from J; bases unmatched to any gene: 17.